The clone carrying this T cell receptor beta chain has more than one count but fewer than ten. These data are taken from a study of T-cell memory formation after mild COVID-19. TCRdb re-analysed the 5' RACE reads in MiXCR, keeping a single row per CDR3 protein. The table lists around 55,000 distinct CDR3 sequences, over 7.5% of them singletons. Sequences were obtained from PBMCs or a T cell subset sorted from them (not recorded which). This TCR came from a man between 18 and 35 years old who had mild COVID-19 (a few samples of this study predate the infection). Cell type and time point are not known.

CDR3 nucleotide sequence: TGTGCCAGCAGCTTAGGACCGTACACCGGGGAGCTGTTTTTT. This gives the protein CASSLGPYTGELFF. V usage is TRBV11-2 and J usage is TRBJ2-2; no reliable D call. The CDR3 consists of 14 residues. Germline V lookup: CDR1 SGHAT, CDR2 FQNNGV. Trimming took 1 base from V and 3 from J, leaving 6 bases between them.